The rows below give T cell receptor beta chains drawn from one sample of a study of control samples from healthy donors and cancer patients. Generated by immunoSEQ multiplex PCR, the TCRdb table keeps only in-frame clones and is missing some. Among about 170,000 clones, more than 90% were seen once, and the ten largest hold just over 2%. Material: blood. The source is a woman aged 40 to 50 in good health. Each CDR3 is given with its conserved first and last residue.

CDR3,V,J
CASSQDPLKGDSPLHF,TRBV3-1/TRBV3-2,TRBJ1-6
CASSLGAGGGPTGELFF,TRBV5-1,TRBJ2-2
CASSLTTGFNEKLFF,TRBV16,TRBJ1-4
CASSLDKGQGYTGELFF,TRBV11-3,TRBJ2-2
CSVEERMGGAAGNTIYF,TRBV29-1,TRBJ1-3
CASGTTTDTQYF,TRBV3-1/TRBV3-2,TRBJ2-3
CASSPPGHYEQYF,TRBV7-9,TRBJ2-7
CASRVRTGGKLFF,TRBV12-3/TRBV12-4,TRBJ1-4
CASSNSYGYTF,TRBV27,TRBJ1-2
CASSIRAPATEAFF,TRBV19,TRBJ1-1
CASSLNWGETQYF,TRBV7-3,TRBJ2-5
CASSVRGTRYEQYF,TRBV14,TRBJ2-7
CASRGQGREAFF,TRBV2,TRBJ1-1
CASSYHRVKISNQPQHF,TRBV5-7,TRBJ1-5
CAIPGQGLRTDTQYF,TRBV5-4,TRBJ2-3
CASSLEGSYEQYF,TRBV11-2,TRBJ2-7
CASSLDVAVQETQYF,TRBV5-4,TRBJ2-5
CASSQVQGGQYF,TRBV3-1/TRBV3-2,TRBJ2-3
CASKLGGAPFQEQFF,TRBV4-1,TRBJ2-1
CASSQDLASVYNEQFF,TRBV3-1/TRBV3-2,TRBJ2-1
CASSLGSGGNQPQHF,TRBV7-9,TRBJ1-5
CASSFRYEQYF,TRBV5-6,TRBJ2-7
CASSLGTGGGLDTQYF,TRBV5-6,TRBJ2-3
CASSLDGEFYNEQFF,TRBV5-1,TRBJ2-1
CATSRDNLGGYTF,TRBV15,TRBJ1-2
CAIRSLRDYSPYNEQFF,TRBV19,TRBJ2-1
CASSFRTAPNTGELFF,TRBV5-4,TRBJ2-2
CASSTRGNEKLFF,TRBV19,TRBJ1-4
CASSIRTGAQPQHF,TRBV19,TRBJ1-5
CAISERQEKGVGSPLHF,TRBV10-3,TRBJ1-6
CASSLRQDYGYTF,TRBV5-1,TRBJ1-2
CASRGTNEKLFF,TRBV23-1,TRBJ1-4
CASSLAGGTDTQYF,TRBV7-9,TRBJ2-3
CASSFPAHYGYTF,TRBV12-3/TRBV12-4,TRBJ1-2
CASSPQTWGVSGNTIYF,TRBV18,TRBJ1-3
CASSIGDSNQPQHF,TRBV19,TRBJ1-5
CATSSATHQGNTIYF,TRBV15,TRBJ1-3
CASSYPGPLNYGYTF,TRBV7-9,TRBJ1-2
CASSLGDTGELFF,TRBV7-9,TRBJ2-2
CASSPQGGSVYEQYF,TRBV6-5,TRBJ2-7
CASSYQGSYNEQFF,TRBV11-1,TRBJ2-1
CASSVEGTSTDTQYF,TRBV9,TRBJ2-3
CASSWGMSDVYEQYF,TRBV5-1,TRBJ2-7
CASSQDGSTEAFF,TRBV4-1,TRBJ1-1
CASSQEGSKAFF,TRBV4-2,TRBJ1-1
CASSQEFGTEAFF,TRBV2,TRBJ1-1
CASSRGDRADQPQHF,TRBV4-2,TRBJ1-5
CASFFGQDANYGYTF,TRBV6-6,TRBJ1-2
CASSVEGGQETQYF,TRBV9,TRBJ2-5
CASSLEGGPTEAFF,TRBV7-9,TRBJ1-1
CASSAGGLNTEAFF,TRBV5-1,TRBJ1-1